The 19 T cell receptor beta chains presented below share a single source sample, sequenced in a study of T cell repertoires in cytomegalovirus infection. No cognate antigen is known for these TCRs. MiXCR, applied by TCRdb to the reads, yields one record per CDR3 protein. The data contain about 83,000 distinct CDR3 sequences, roughly 29% of them singletons. The sequencing here drew on CD8+ T cells from cultured PBMCs, taken from culture after CMV antigen stimulation. These receptors came from a human donor in good health (CMV status not recorded). Some clones in this sample may be carry-over from other donors' samples.

This clonotype has only a few counts. This chain uses TRBV6-5 with TRBJ2-1; no reliable D call. Germline V gene data show CDR1 as MNHEY and CDR2 as SVGAGI. This CDR3 spans 15 amino acids. V dropped 2 bases and J dropped 5 bases, with 13 bases sitting between them. The CDR3 DNA sequence: TGTGCCAGCAGTTACCAAGTCGCTACCCACAATGAGCAGTTCTTC. Translation gives CASSYQVATHNEQFF.

This rearrangement joins TRBV6-1 to TRBJ2-3; D possibly corresponds to TRBD2 (6 bases). Germline V lookup: CDR1 MNHNS, CDR2 SASEGT. The CDR3 runs 14 residues. Trimming cost V 6 bases and J 1 base, with 11 bases left between them. Here the CDR3 reads CASSPGLGTDTQYF. The CDR3 nucleotides are TGTGCCAGCAGCCCGGGACTGGGCACAGATACGCAGTATTTT.

This chain joins TRBV12-3 or TRBV12-4 and TRBJ2-2; 12 positions agree with TRBD1. The CDR3 totals 15 residues. Losses at the gene ends were 5 bases for V and 6 bases for J; bases not matched to a gene: 4. The CDR3 DNA is TGTGCCAGCAGTCCCCGGGACAGGGGGCCCGGGGAGCTGTTTTTT. As protein: CASSPRDRGPGELFF.

The sample holds a few counts of this clonotype. The J gene is TRBJ1-5, the V gene TRBV4-1; TRBD1 matches 8 bases. There are 16 residues in the CDR3. With 1 base clipped from V and 7 bases from J, the junction kept 9 bases outside the gene matches. Looked up from germline, CDR1 is MGHRA and CDR2 is YSYEKL. CDR3 sequence (DNA): TGCGCCAGCAGCCAAGCCCAGACAGGGGCGGGACAGCCCCAGCATTTT. It yields the protein CASSQAQTGAGQPQHF.

This clonotype was observed a few times. The gene calls are TRBV7-8 and TRBJ2-3; D uncertain. In germline, CDR1 is SGHVS, CDR2 FQNEAQ. The CDR3 is made up of 13 amino acids. The V and J ends lost 1 base and 4 bases respectively, with 6 bases between them. Written as DNA, the CDR3 is TGTGCCAGCAGCTTAGAGGGTCCAGATACGCAGTATTTT. As protein: CASSLEGPDTQYF.

The V and J genes are TRBV5-6 and TRBJ1-1, with 8 bases that match TRBD1. The germline V gene has CDR1 SGHDT and CDR2 YYEEEE. The CDR3 spans 16 residues. The V gene end was trimmed by 0 bases and the J gene end by 4 bases; junction bases not matched to a gene: 8. As DNA, the CDR3 is TGTGCCAGCAGCTTGGTTTGGGACAGGTCACCCACTGAAGCTTTCTTT. Its translation is CASSLVWDRSPTEAFF.

This clonotype occurred many times. The V call is TRBV7-9, the J call TRBJ2-7; 8 bases line up with TRBD1. This CDR3 contains 20 residues. Germline V CDR1 and CDR2: SEHNR, FQNEAQ (reference sequence). V was clipped by 2 bases and J by 2 bases; unmatched bases: 20. This chain's CDR3 is CASSLYTFRTGPPLPYEQYF. The CDR3 DNA reads as TGTGCCAGCAGCTTATATACTTTTAGGACAGGGCCCCCTCTCCCCTACGAGCAGTACTTC.

This clonotype was counted between two and nine times. The J gene is TRBJ1-2, the V gene TRBV7-2; maybe TRBD1 (6 bases). V was pared by 8 bases and J by 8 bases, with 24 bases between. This CDR3 has 15 amino acids. The germline CDR1 and CDR2 sequences are SGHTA and FQGNSA. CDR3: CASPRTTGPLDGYTF. The CDR3 nucleotides read TGTGCCAGCCCAAGGACGACAGGACCTTTAGACGGCTACACCTTC.

This clonotype has more than one count but fewer than ten. The V gene is TRBV12-3 or TRBV12-4, the J gene TRBJ2-3, with D uncertain. This CDR3 has 13 amino acids. The germline V and J ends were trimmed by 11 bases and 4 bases, with 16 bases remaining between them. CDR3 residues: CALGLEVSDTQYF. DNA of the CDR3: TGTGCCCTAGGTCTAGAGGTATCAGATACGCAGTATTTT.

This clonotype occurred many times. V and J are TRBV6-5 and TRBJ1-3; unclear D gene. The CDR3 consists of 15 residues. With 2 bases removed from V and 0 bases from J, the gap between germline ends came to 8 bases. Germline V lookup: CDR1 MNHEY, CDR2 SVGAGI. The DNA for the CDR3 is TGTGCCAGCAGTTACGACGGTGCCTCTGGAAACACCATATATTTT. This encodes CASSYDGASGNTIYF.

Ten or more counts support this clonotype. J is TRBJ1-2 and V is TRBV7-9, with 8 bases fitting TRBD1. With 4 bases clipped from V and 8 bases from J, the junction kept 6 bases outside the gene matches. The CDR3 is 13 amino acids. Germline V gene data show CDR1 as SEHNR and CDR2 as FQNEAQ (reference sequence). The CDR3 region has the DNA TGTGCCAGCAGCTCCGACAGGGGTGACGGCTACACCTTC. It codes for CASSSDRGDGYTF.

This clonotype has at least ten counts. The chain combines TRBV7-8 with TRBJ2-2; D not certain. The CDR3 contains 14 residues. The germline CDR1 and CDR2 sequences are SGHVS and FQNEAQ. V lost 4 bases and J lost 3, with 9 bases in between. The CDR3 DNA follows: TGTGCCAGCAGCTATGGACCATACACCGGGGAGCTGTTTTTT. It translates to CASSYGPYTGELFF.

This clonotype came up many times. This chain connects TRBV7-6 to TRBJ2-7; perhaps TRBD2 as D (6 bases). V lost 1 base and J 3 bases, leaving 13 bases between the germline ends. This CDR3 region has 15 residues. Germline CDR1 is SGHVS and CDR2 is FNYEAQ. The CDR3 nucleotides read TGTGCCAGCAGCTTAGGTAGCGGAGACATCTACGAGCAGTACTTC. It is translated as CASSLGSGDIYEQYF.

This clonotype is labeled as medium-sized. This chain links TRBV7-8 with TRBJ1-2; the match to TRBD1 covers 9 bases. CDR1 SGHVS and CDR2 FQNEAQ come from the germline V gene. V lost 5 bases, J lost 0 bases, and 13 bases stayed unmatched. This CDR3 has 18 amino acids. CDR3 protein: CASSNSHRGRIANYGYTF. Here the CDR3 DNA reads TGTGCCAGCAGCAATTCCCACAGGGGGCGCATCGCTAACTATGGCTACACCTTC.

The V call is TRBV19, the J call TRBJ1-5; 8 bases are a match to TRBD1. The CDR3 loop spans 14 amino acids. The germline CDR1 and CDR2 sequences are LNHDA and SQIVND (reference sequence). V lost 7 bases and J lost 4; bases outside the gene matches: 6. The CDR3 sequence: CASKQTGGNQPQHF. The CDR3 bases are TGTGCCAGTAAACAAACAGGGGGAAATCAGCCCCAGCATTTT.

The rearrangement joins TRBV12-3 or TRBV12-4 to TRBJ2-7; D gene unclear. V was clipped by 6 bases and J by 6 bases, with 15 bases between them. The CDR3 has 13 amino acids. The CDR3 spells CASSLGDPLEQYF. The CDR3 nucleotides are TGTGCCAGCAGCCTCGGAGATCCCCTCGAGCAGTACTTC.

This clonotype occurred a few times. V gene TRBV27 combines with J gene TRBJ1-6; 7 positions match TRBD1. CDR1 is MNHEY, CDR2 SMNVEV, per germline (reference sequence). V shed 0 bases and J 6 bases; nucleotides not matched to a gene: 5. The CDR3 length is 16 residues. In nucleotides, the CDR3 is TGTGCCAGCAGTTTATCGCCAGGGGGATCTAATTCACCCCTCCACTTT. Translated, it gives CASSLSPGGSNSPLHF.

V and J are TRBV27 and TRBJ1-2, with D possibly matching TRBD1 (6 bases). The germline V gene encodes CDR1 MNHEY and CDR2 SMNVEV (reference sequence). V lost 6 bases and J 4 bases, leaving 12 bases between the germline ends. The CDR3 loop spans 13 amino acids. CDR3 residues: CASSLRGLYGYTF. Written as DNA, the CDR3 is TGTGCCAGCAGCCTCAGGGGCCTCTATGGCTACACCTTC.

In its sample, this clonotype was seen a few times. The genes are TRBV4-1 and TRBJ2-3; D unclear. Germline V gene lookup returns CDR1 MGHRA and CDR2 YSYEKL. The CDR3 extends over 15 amino acids. V gave up 0 bases and J gave up 4 bases, with 11 bases separating them. CDR3 in amino acids: CASSQDRGVSDTQYF. DNA of the CDR3: TGCGCCAGCAGCCAAGATCGTGGGGTCTCAGATACGCAGTATTTT.